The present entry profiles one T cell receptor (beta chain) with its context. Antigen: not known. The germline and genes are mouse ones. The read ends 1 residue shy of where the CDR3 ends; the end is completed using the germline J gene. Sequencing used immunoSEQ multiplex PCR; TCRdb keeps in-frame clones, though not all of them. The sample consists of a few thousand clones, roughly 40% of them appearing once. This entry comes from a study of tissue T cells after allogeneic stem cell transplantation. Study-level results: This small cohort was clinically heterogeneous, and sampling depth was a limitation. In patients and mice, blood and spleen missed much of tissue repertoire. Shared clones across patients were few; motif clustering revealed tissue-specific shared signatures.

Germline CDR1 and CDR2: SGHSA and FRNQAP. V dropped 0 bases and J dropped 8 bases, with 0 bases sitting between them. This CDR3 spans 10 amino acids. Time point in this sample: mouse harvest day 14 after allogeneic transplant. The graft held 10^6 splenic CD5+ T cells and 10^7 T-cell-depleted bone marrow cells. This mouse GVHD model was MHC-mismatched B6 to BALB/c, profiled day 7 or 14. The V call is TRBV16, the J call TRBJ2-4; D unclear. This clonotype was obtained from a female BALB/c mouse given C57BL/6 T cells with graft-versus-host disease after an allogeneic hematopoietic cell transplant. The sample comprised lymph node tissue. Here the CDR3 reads CASSLDTLYF. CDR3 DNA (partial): TGTGCAAGCAGCTTAGACACCTTGTAC.